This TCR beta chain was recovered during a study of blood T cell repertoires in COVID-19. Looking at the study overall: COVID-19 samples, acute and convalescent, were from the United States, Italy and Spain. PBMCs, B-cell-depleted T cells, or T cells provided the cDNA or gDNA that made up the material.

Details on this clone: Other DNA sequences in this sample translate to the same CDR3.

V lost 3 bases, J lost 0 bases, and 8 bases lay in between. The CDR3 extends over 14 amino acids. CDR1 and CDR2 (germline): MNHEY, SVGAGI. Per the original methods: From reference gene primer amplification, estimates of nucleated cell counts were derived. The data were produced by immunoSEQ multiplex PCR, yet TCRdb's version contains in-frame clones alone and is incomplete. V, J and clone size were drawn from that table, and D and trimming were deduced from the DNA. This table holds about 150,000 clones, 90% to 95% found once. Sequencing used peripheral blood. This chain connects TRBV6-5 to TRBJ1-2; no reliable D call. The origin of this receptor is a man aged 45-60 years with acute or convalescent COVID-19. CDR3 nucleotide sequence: TGTGCCAGCAGTTATGGGCAGGCTAACTATGGCTACACCTTC. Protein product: CASSYGQANYGYTF.